Shown below are 10 T cell receptor beta chains from a single sample sequenced in a study of blood T cells in healthy people across ages. Sample-barcoded 5' priming and a J-beta primer mix drove a second PCR of 7 to 11 cycles. Each CDR3 protein gets one entry after TCRdb re-called the 5' RACE reads with MiXCR. The profile covers 780,000 or so distinct CDR3 sequences, with around 50% appearing a single time and around a quarter taken by the ten largest. The sequenced sample consisted of blood. Every receptor here comes from a man aged 35-49 years in good health.

V usage is TRBV7-2 and J usage is TRBJ2-5; tentatively, D is TRBD1 or TRBD2 (5 bases each). Germline CDR1 is SGHTA and CDR2 is FQGNSA. This CDR3 has 14 residues. V dropped 6 bases and J dropped 5 bases, with 16 bases sitting between them. CDR3: CASSWGGPWETQYF. The CDR3 bases are TGTGCCAGCAGTTGGGGCGGGCCGTGGGAGACCCAGTACTTC.

V usage is TRBV7-9 and J usage is TRBJ1-6; 7 nucleotides agree with TRBD1. This CDR3 comprises 12 residues. V lost 5 bases to trimming and J lost 14 bases; unmatched junction nucleotides: 6. CDR1 is SEHNR and CDR2 is FQNEAQ in the germline V gene (reference sequence). CDR3 residues: CASSTDRAALHF. CDR3 sequence (DNA): TGTGCCAGCAGCACAGACAGGGCGGCCCTCCACTTT.

The V and J genes are TRBV18 and TRBJ1-4; D not certain. V gave up 3 bases and J gave up 0 bases, with 14 bases separating them. CDR3 length equals 17 residues. The germline V gene encodes CDR1 KGHSH and CDR2 LQKENI. The chain's CDR3 is CASSPENRPATNEKLFF. CDR3 DNA sequence: TGTGCCAGCTCACCGGAGAACAGACCTGCAACTAATGAAAAACTGTTTTTT.

The chain links TRBV25-1 to TRBJ2-3; TRBD2 is a possible D gene (7 bases). Trimming took off 0 bases at V and 2 bases at J, with 15 bases between the two ends. Germline CDR1 is MGHDK and CDR2 is SYGVNS. The CDR3 sequence is 17 residues long. The CDR3 protein is CASSEYMAGAYTDTQYF. DNA of the CDR3: TGTGCCAGCAGTGAATATATGGCGGGGGCCTACACAGATACGCAGTATTTT.

The genes are TRBV28 and TRBJ2-5; possible D gene TRBD1, 5 bases. The J call may be mistaken, given a closer DNA end match to TRBJ2-7. The CDR3 has 14 amino acids. Germline loops: CDR1 MDHEN, CDR2 SYDVKM. CDR3 in amino acids: CASSLPDRNYEQYF. CDR3 sequence (DNA): TGTGCCAGCAGTTTACCCGACAGAAACTACGAGCAGTACTTC.

The chain joins TRBV24-1 to TRBJ2-5, with a weak D call TRBD1 (8 bases). Trimming shortened V by 3 bases and J by 2 bases, and 15 bases separated the two germline ends. The CDR3 is made up of 16 amino acids. Looked up from germline, CDR1 is KGHDR and CDR2 is SFDVKD. CDR3 sequence: CATSDPNRGGQETQYF. In DNA, the CDR3 is TGTGCCACCAGTGATCCGAACAGGGGGGGTCAAGAGACCCAGTACTTC.

The chain uses TRBV6-2 or TRBV6-3 and TRBJ2-3; D gene ambiguous. Trimming stripped 5 bases from V and 2 bases from J, with 8 bases between. Germline CDR1 MNHEY, CDR2 SVGEGT. This CDR3 has 13 residues. The CDR3 here is CASSNQYTDTQYF. Written as DNA, the CDR3 is TGTGCCAGCAGTAACCAATACACAGATACGCAGTATTTT.

In its sample, this clonotype was seen a few times. V and J are TRBV6-5 and TRBJ2-3, with unresolved D. The V gene's germline CDR1 is MNHEY and CDR2 SVGAGI. V lost 6 bases, J lost 7 bases, and 11 bases lay in between. The CDR3 has 12 residues. Here the CDR3 DNA reads TGTGCCAGCAGCCCCGACTTAAATACGCAGTATTTT. Protein sequence: CASSPDLNTQYF.

The chain is built from TRBV29-1 and TRBJ2-3; the D gene could be TRBD1 or TRBD2 (5 bases each). Germline-derived CDR1 and CDR2 are SQVTM and ANQGSEA. This CDR3 has 12 amino acids. Trimming took 6 bases from V and 4 from J, leaving 11 bases between them. In nucleotides, the CDR3 is TGCAGCGTGACCGAGGGGTCAGATACGCAGTATTTT. Amino acid sequence: CSVTEGSDTQYF.

The sample holds a few counts of this clonotype. The rearrangement joins TRBV14 to TRBJ1-6, with TRBD1 matching 9 bases. CDR3 length: 16 amino acids. V dropped 1 base and J dropped 4; count of bases not matched to a gene: 2. Germline loops: CDR1 SGHDN, CDR2 FVKESK. The CDR3 DNA follows: TGTGCCAGCAGCCAAGTACAGGGGGCTTATAATTCACCCCTCCACTTT. This gives the protein CASSQVQGAYNSPLHF.